A selection of T cell receptor beta chains follows, all from one sample in a study of beta chain features in type 1 diabetes. Only in-frame clones appear in the TCRdb table, and some are missing; sequencing was by immunoSEQ multiplex PCR. The repertoire consists of about 160,000 clones, with around 8.5% occurring once and the leading ten covering about 0.6%. Sequencing was carried out using central memory CD4+ T cells from blood. The receptors here all came from a man younger than 35 in good health. Both conserved end residues are part of each CDR3. The D gene is left open where the match is weak. Size is stated for part of the rows, as once, few or many counts, or as a class when the clone is expanded.

V: TRBV5-6
D: -
length: 15
J: TRBJ1-5
size: many
DNA: TGTGCCAGCAGCTTGGGTCCAGGCGCCGAGCAGCCCCAGCATTTT
CDR3: CASSLGPGAEQPQHF

V: TRBV7-3
D: TRBD2
length: 15
J: TRBJ2-7
size: few
DNA: TGTGCCAGCAGCGTTAGCGGGGGGGTCTCCTACGAGCAGTACTTC
CDR3: CASSVSGGVSYEQYF

V: TRBV14
D: TRBD2
length: 15
J: TRBJ2-7
size: few
DNA: TGTGCCAGCAGCCATCCCCTAGCGGGCCGCTACGAGCAGTACTTC
CDR3: CASSHPLAGRYEQYF

V: TRBV7-2
D: -
length: 14
J: TRBJ2-7
size: -
DNA: TGTGCCAGCAGCTTGGCCAGGGTATTAGGGGAGCAGTACTTC
CDR3: CASSLARVLGEQYF

V: TRBV15
D: -
length: 12
J: TRBJ1-5
size: many
DNA: TGTGCCACCAGCACGAGCGATCAGCCCCAGCATTTT
CDR3: CATSTSDQPQHF

V: TRBV19
D: -
length: 17
J: TRBJ1-3
size: few
DNA: TGTGCCAGTAGTTCATTAAAACGACAGGACTCTGGAAACACCATATATTTT
CDR3: CASSSLKRQDSGNTIYF

V: TRBV4-1
D: -
length: 17
J: TRBJ2-3
size: -
DNA: TGCGCCAGCAGCCAAGAAGCTCCGGGCAGGGGACGGGATACGCAGTATTTT
CDR3: CASSQEAPGRGRDTQYF

V: TRBV11-2
D: TRBD1
length: 15
J: TRBJ1-2
size: -
DNA: TGTGCCAGCAGCCGAGGGACAGGGGGTACTTATGGCTACACCTTC
CDR3: CASSRGTGGTYGYTF

V: TRBV7-3
D: -
length: 15
J: TRBJ2-5
size: few
DNA: TGTGCCAGCAGCTTATTAGGTGGGGCACAAGAGACCCAGTACTTC
CDR3: CASSLLGGAQETQYF

V: TRBV19
D: -
length: 14
J: TRBJ2-1
size: many
DNA: TGTGCCAGTAGTACCCAAATACAGGGCAATGAGCAGTTCTTC
CDR3: CASSTQIQGNEQFF

V: TRBV7-8
D: -
length: 17
J: TRBJ2-2
size: few
DNA: TGTGCCAGCAGCCCGAGGGGTGGACAGCATAACACCGGGGAGCTGTTTTTT
CDR3: CASSPRGGQHNTGELFF

V: TRBV21-1
D: -
length: 20
J: TRBJ2-2
size: -
DNA: TGTGCCAGCAGCAAAGAGAAGGATGGGGCTAGCGGGAAGAACACCGGGGAGCTGTTTTTT
CDR3: CASSKEKDGASGKNTGELFF

V: TRBV29-1
D: TRBD1
length: 14
J: TRBJ2-1
size: -
DNA: TGCAGCGACGCCGGGACAGGGAAAAATAATGAGCAGTTCTTC
CDR3: CSDAGTGKNNEQFF

V: TRBV15
D: TRBD1
length: 15
J: TRBJ2-2
size: -
DNA: TGTGCCACCAGCAGGGGACAGGGGGCCACCGGGGAGCTGTTTTTT
CDR3: CATSRGQGATGELFF

V: TRBV5-4
D: TRBD2
length: 15
J: TRBJ2-5
size: few
DNA: TGTGCCAGCAGGCGTACTAGCGGGAGTACCGAGACCCAGTACTTC
CDR3: CASRRTSGSTETQYF

V: TRBV5-1
D: TRBD1
length: 13
J: TRBJ2-1
size: many
DNA: TGCGCCAGCGGACAGGAGGTTCACAATGAGCAGTTCTTC
CDR3: CASGQEVHNEQFF

V: TRBV19
D: -
length: 14
J: TRBJ2-2
size: -
DNA: TGTGCCAGTAGTCCCCGGGGGGCGGCCGGGGAGCTGTTTTTT
CDR3: CASSPRGAAGELFF

V: TRBV27
D: -
length: 13
J: TRBJ2-1
size: few
DNA: TGTGCCAGCAGTTTGGGGGCAACCAATGAGCAGTTCTTC
CDR3: CASSLGATNEQFF

V: TRBV5-4
D: -
length: 13
J: TRBJ1-2
size: -
DNA: TGTGCCAGCAGCCCCGACCCCGGGGGTGGCTACACCTTC
CDR3: CASSPDPGGGYTF